The source of this T cell receptor beta chain is a study of cytomegalovirus exposure and HLA in healthy donors. Overall study: Caucasian-associated ancestry cluster membership applied to less than 85% of approximately 420 genotyped donors. Study conclusions and caveats: In vitro confirmation showed a few CMV-associated chains to be CMV antigen specific. Later analysis found that TCR beta chains associated with HLA were more clonally expanded than other, equally common chains.

Trimming at V came to 5 bases and at J to 4 bases, leaving 12 bases not matched to a gene. The germline V gene encodes CDR1 MNHEY and CDR2 SMNVEV (reference sequence). The CDR3 length is 16 residues. The PCR used 60 Vbeta and 13 Jbeta primers. TCRdb keeps only in-frame clones here, not all; method: immunoSEQ multiplex PCR. The table records 130,000 or so clones, roughly 86% of them present only once. On this clone itself: Its antigen is undetermined.

The source of this sequence is a man aged 18 to 30 in good health and CMV-seropositive. Sequencing was carried out using PBMCs. The rearrangement joins TRBV27 to TRBJ2-7; 9 bases match TRBD1. The DNA of the CDR3 is TGTGCCAGCAGTGGTAGCGACCCAGGACAGGGGTACGAGCAGTACTTC. This codes for CASSGSDPGQGYEQYF.